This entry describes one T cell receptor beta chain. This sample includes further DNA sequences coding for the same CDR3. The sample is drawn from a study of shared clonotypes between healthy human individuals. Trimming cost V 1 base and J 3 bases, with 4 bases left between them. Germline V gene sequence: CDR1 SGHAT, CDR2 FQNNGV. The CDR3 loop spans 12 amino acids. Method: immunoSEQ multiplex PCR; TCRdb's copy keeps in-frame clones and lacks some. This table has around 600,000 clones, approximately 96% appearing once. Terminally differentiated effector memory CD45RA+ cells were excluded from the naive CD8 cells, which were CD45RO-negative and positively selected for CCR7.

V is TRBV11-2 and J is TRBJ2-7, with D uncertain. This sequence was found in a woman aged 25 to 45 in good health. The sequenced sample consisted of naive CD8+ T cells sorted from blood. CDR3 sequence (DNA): TGTGCCAGCAGCTTAGGAATCTACGAGCAGTACTTC. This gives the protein CASSLGIYEQYF.